This is a list of T cell receptor beta chains from one sample in a study of control samples from healthy donors and cancer patients. Clones were read by immunoSEQ multiplex PCR, and TCRdb kept only the in-frame ones, dropping some. The sample holds 70,000 or so clones, nearly 90% seen once. Sequenced input: PBMCs. Receptor source: a man between 60 and 70 years old with lung cancer. Each CDR3 is given with its conserved first and last residue. The order of the fields is V gene, D gene, clone size, J gene, CDR3 DNA, CDR3 protein. The D gene is left open where the match is weak. Size is omitted from some rows. Given values are once, few, many or a class for expanded clones.

>TRBV15|TRBD1|NA|TRBJ1-4
TGTGCCACCAGCAGAGTCGGGACAGGCGAAGAAAAACTGTTTTTT
CATSRVGTGEEKLFF
>TRBV4-1|TRBD2|NA|TRBJ2-5
TGCGCCAGCAGCCAGCCGGGACTAGCTGAGACCCAGTACTTC
CASSQPGLAETQYF
>TRBV9|NA|NA|TRBJ2-3
TGTGCCAGCAGCGTAGCGTTGTCAGCAGATACGCAGTATTTT
CASSVALSADTQYF
>TRBV18|NA|NA|TRBJ1-6
TGTGCCAGCTCACCCGGGGAAATTCATTCACCCCTCCACTTT
CASSPGEIHSPLHF
>TRBV11-3|NA|NA|TRBJ2-2
TGTGCCAGCAGCTTAGAGGCGGGTCGTCCCAGCGGGGAGCTGTTTTTT
CASSLEAGRPSGELFF
>TRBV4-2|NA|NA|TRBJ2-3
TGTGCCAGCAGCCAAGGGACAGACGTACCCACAGATACGCAGTATTTT
CASSQGTDVPTDTQYF
>TRBV12-5|TRBD1|NA|TRBJ1-2
TGTGCTAGTGGTTTGGCCCGACAGGGAGATGGCTACACCTTC
CASGLARQGDGYTF
>TRBV11-1|NA|NA|TRBJ2-2
TGTGCCTGCGGATACAACACCGGGGAGCTGTTTTTT
CACGYNTGELFF
>TRBV19|NA|once|TRBJ2-2
TGTGCCAGTAGTCCCCGGATTTCCAACACCGGGGAGCTGTTTTTT
CASSPRISNTGELFF
>TRBV4-1|TRBD1|NA|TRBJ1-1
TGCGCCAGCAGCCAAGATACTTCAGGGGGCCGAGGTGAAGCTTTCTTT
CASSQDTSGGRGEAFF
>TRBV2|NA|NA|TRBJ1-6
TGTGCCAGCACCTACCAGGGTCCAGGGGTAAATTCACCCCTCCACTTT
CASTYQGPGVNSPLHF
>TRBV18|TRBD1|NA|TRBJ1-4
TGTGCCAGCTCACGACAGGGGGCGCCCGAAAAACTGTTTTTT
CASSRQGAPEKLFF
>TRBV25-1|NA|NA|TRBJ2-5
TGTGCCAGCAGTGACCCCGGCAGGTTCCAAGAGACCCAGTACTTC
CASSDPGRFQETQYF
>TRBV6-5|NA|NA|TRBJ2-3
TGTGCCAGCAGTTACTCCCCCCGGGTTACGCAGTATTTT
CASSYSPRVTQYF
>TRBV3-1/TRBV3-2|NA|once|TRBJ1-2
TGTGCCAGCAGCCAAGTGAATGGAAACGGAGGCTACACCTTC
CASSQVNGNGGYTF
>TRBV5-4|NA|NA|TRBJ2-1
TGTGCCAGCAGCGGGGGGGGGACAGCCTACAATGAGCAGTTCTTC
CASSGGGTAYNEQFF
>TRBV6-5|NA|NA|TRBJ2-3
TGTGCCAGCAGTTTTTCGGGGGTGGGCACAGATACGCAGTATTTT
CASSFSGVGTDTQYF
>TRBV3-1/TRBV3-2|NA|NA|TRBJ1-6
TGTGCCAGCAGCCAAGTCGGGCCCCTCCACTTT
CASSQVGPLHF
>TRBV18|NA|NA|TRBJ2-7
TGTGCCAGCTCACCAGCGGATGCCCTCCGCCTTCAGTACTTC
CASSPADALRLQYF
>TRBV19|TRBD1|NA|TRBJ1-1
TGTGCCAGTAGTACTGCCGGGACAGCTGAAGCTTTCTTT
CASSTAGTAEAFF
>TRBV5-6|NA|NA|TRBJ1-2
TGTGCCAGCAGCTTGTATTCCACAGCTAACTATGGCTACACCTTC
CASSLYSTANYGYTF
>TRBV11-3|NA|few|TRBJ1-6
TGTGCCAGCTCTGCGGGGAGAGGGTCCCTTTCACCCCTCCACTTT
CASSAGRGSLSPLHF
>TRBV7-3|NA|medium-sized|TRBJ2-3
TGTGCCAGCAGTTTACTAGCCGGGACAGATACGCAGTATTTT
CASSLLAGTDTQYF
>TRBV5-5|NA|NA|TRBJ2-2
TGTGCCAGCAGCTTGCCCGGGACTGCGGACACCGGGGAGCTGTTTTTT
CASSLPGTADTGELFF
>TRBV5-4|NA|NA|TRBJ2-1
TGTGCCAGCAGCTTGCAACTCGGAGGTAACAATGAGCAGTTCTTC
CASSLQLGGNNEQFF
>TRBV6-5|NA|NA|TRBJ2-3
TGTGCCAGCAGGGGACTGTCCCCTAGCACAGATACGCAGTATTTT
CASRGLSPSTDTQYF
>TRBV7-3|NA|NA|TRBJ1-4
TGTGCCAGCACCCCCTCCCCGGGGTCTGTAGAAAAACTGTTTTTT
CASTPSPGSVEKLFF
>TRBV29-1|TRBD2|NA|TRBJ2-2
TGCAGCGTTGTTGCGGGGGGTCGGACCGGGGAGCTGTTTTTT
CSVVAGGRTGELFF
>TRBV7-9|NA|once|TRBJ2-5
TGTGCCAGCAGCTCCATGGGTAGCGTCCAAGAGACCCAGTACTTC
CASSSMGSVQETQYF
>TRBV6-5|NA|NA|TRBJ1-3
TGTGCCAGCACCCGCTCTGGAAACACCATATATTTT
CASTRSGNTIYF
>TRBV12-3/TRBV12-4|NA|NA|TRBJ1-4
TGTGCCAGCAGTTTCGGACAAGCTGAAAAACTGTTTTTT
CASSFGQAEKLFF
>TRBV12-5|NA|once|TRBJ2-2
TGTGCTAGTGGTTTGGCATCAGGGGAGATAGGAGGGGAGCTGTTTTTT
CASGLASGEIGGELFF
>TRBV12-3/TRBV12-4|NA|NA|TRBJ2-2
TGTGCCAGCAGTTTAGGACGGACCGGGGAGCTGTTTTTT
CASSLGRTGELFF
>TRBV5-1|TRBD1|NA|TRBJ1-5
TGCGCCAGCAGCCCGGGACAGTCTAGCAATCAGCCCCAGCATTTT
CASSPGQSSNQPQHF
>TRBV6-5|TRBD2|NA|TRBJ2-1
TGTGCCAGCAGTTACATCACTAGCGGGGATGGTGTGCAGTTCTTC
CASSYITSGDGVQFF